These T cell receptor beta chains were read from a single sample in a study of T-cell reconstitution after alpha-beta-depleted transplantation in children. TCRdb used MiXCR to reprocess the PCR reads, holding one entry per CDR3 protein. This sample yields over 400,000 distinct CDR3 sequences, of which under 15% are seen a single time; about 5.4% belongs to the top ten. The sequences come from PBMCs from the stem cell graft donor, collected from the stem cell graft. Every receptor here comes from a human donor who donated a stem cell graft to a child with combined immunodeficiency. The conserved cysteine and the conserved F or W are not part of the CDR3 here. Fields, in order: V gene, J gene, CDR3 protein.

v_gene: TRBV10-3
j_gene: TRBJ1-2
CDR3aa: AIRGQGDPNWRTGDGYT

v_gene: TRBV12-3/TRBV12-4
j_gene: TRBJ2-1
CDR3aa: ASSTVRGGLRF

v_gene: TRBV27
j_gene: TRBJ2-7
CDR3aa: ASSLAGNYEQY

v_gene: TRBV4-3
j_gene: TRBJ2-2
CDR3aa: ASRDRVEHTGELF

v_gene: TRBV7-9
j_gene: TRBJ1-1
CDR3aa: ASSLAGTGEAF

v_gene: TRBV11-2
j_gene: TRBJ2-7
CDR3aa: ASSLPREGGRSSYEQY

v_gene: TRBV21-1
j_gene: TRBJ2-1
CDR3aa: ASSKLKVGF

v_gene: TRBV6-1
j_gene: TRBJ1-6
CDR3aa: ASSEAWDRDRG

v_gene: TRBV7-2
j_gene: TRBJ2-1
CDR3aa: ASSPLLGPQF

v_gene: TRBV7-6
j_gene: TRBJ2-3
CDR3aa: ASSLPWADTQY

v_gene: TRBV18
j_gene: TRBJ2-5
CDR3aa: ASSPQGKETQY

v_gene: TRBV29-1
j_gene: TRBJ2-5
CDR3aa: SVDRDFQETQY

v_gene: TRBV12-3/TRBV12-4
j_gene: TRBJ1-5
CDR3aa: ASSADLGQPQH

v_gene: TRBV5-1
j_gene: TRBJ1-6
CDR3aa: ASSLDQNSPLH

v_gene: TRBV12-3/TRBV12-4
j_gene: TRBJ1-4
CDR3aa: ASSLFGTGRN

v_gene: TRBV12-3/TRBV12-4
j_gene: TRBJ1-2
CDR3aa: ASSNRDGNT

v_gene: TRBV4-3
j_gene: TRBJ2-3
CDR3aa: ASSPRELTGTDTQY

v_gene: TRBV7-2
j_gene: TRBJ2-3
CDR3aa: ASSEITGTDTQY

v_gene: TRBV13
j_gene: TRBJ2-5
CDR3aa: ASSPGTRDVQETQY

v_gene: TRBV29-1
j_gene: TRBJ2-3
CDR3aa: SVVSDTQY

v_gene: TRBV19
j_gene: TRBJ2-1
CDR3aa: ASHYGPARGGGNEQF

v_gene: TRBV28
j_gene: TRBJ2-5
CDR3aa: ASSFPGQQETQY

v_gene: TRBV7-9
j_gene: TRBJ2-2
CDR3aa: ASSPRLAVPNTGELF

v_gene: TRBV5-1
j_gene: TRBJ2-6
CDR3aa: ASSLAGTFTGANVLT

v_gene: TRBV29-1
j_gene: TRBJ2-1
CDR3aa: SVIGGESEF

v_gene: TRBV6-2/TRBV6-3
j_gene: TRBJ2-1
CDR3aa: ARINLQSLRSYNEQF

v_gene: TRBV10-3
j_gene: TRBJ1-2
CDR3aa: AISVGGVDGYT

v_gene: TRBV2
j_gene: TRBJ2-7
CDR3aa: ASTTAETYEQY

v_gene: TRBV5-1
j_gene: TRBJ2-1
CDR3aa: ASSLGQGYYNEQF

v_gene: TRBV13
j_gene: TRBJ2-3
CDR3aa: ASSLTLTGATITDTQY

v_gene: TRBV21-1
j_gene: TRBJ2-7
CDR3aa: ASSKGDWREQY

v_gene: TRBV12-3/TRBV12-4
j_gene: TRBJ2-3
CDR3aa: ASSGTSSDTQY

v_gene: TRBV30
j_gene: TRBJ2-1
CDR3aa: AALQGYNEQF

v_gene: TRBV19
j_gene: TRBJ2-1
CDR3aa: ASSVSISRLHNEQF

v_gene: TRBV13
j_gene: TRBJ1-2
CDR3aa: ASSLRAAGYT

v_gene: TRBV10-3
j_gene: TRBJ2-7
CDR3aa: AISDAGTVDEQY

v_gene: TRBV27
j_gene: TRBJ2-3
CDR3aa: ASSPRIGMDTQY

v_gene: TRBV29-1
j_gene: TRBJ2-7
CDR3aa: SVGLLREQY

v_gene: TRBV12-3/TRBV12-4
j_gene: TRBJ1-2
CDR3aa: ASSSGTGLLGYGYT

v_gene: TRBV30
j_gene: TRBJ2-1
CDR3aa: AWSKGGNEQF

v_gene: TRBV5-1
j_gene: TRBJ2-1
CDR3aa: ASSLRLQFNEQF

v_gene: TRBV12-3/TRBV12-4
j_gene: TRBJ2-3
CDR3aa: ASSHPGLAGADTQY

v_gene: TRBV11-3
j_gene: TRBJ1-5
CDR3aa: ASSPRVGQPQH

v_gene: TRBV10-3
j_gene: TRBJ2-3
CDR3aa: AITRTSERTDTQY

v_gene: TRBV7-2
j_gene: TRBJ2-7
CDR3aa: ASSLVGLEVEQY

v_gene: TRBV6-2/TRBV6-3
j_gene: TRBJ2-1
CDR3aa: ASSYWNEQF

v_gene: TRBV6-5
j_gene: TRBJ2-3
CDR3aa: ASSYTGGSADTQY

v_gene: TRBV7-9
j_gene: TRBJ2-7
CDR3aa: ASSSTRQDLTYEQY

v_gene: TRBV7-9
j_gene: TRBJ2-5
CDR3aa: ASSFVGQETQY

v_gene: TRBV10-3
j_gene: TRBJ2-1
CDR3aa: ATGTSSSYNEQF

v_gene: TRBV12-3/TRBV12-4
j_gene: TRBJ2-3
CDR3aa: ASSLPGPRTDTQY

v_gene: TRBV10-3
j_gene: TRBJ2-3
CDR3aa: AMSGAGGADTQY

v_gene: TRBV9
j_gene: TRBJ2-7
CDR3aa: ASSAGEYEQY

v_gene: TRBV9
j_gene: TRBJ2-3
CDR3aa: ASSPGGTGLGVRTQY